Presented here are 11 T cell receptor beta chains from one specimen sequenced in a study of shared clonotypes between healthy human individuals. Using immunoSEQ multiplex PCR, the repertoire was profiled, and TCRdb retains in-frame clones only, with some absent. The sample records some 530,000 clones, around 85% being singletons. Input material: PBMCs. These TCRs come from a middle-aged woman in good health. Some clones in this sample may be carry-over from other donors' samples.

The chain carries TRBV5-1 and TRBJ2-7, with D possibly matching TRBD2 (6 bases). CDR3 length: 15 amino acids. V was cut by 3 bases and J by 0 bases, with 13 bases left in between. The germline CDR1 and CDR2 sequences are SGHRS and YFSETQ. This chain's CDR3 is CASSSRESGSYEQYF. CDR3 DNA sequence: TGCGCCAGCAGCTCCCGGGAGTCAGGCTCCTACGAGCAGTACTTC. The whole variable domain, filled in from reference TRBV5-1 and TRBJ2-7, reads KAGVTQTPRYLIKTRGQQVTLSCSPISGHRSVSWYQQTPGQGLQFLFEYFSETQRNKGNFPGRFSGRQFSNSRSEMNVSTLELGDSALYLCASSSRESGSYEQYFGPGTRLTVT.

J is TRBJ1-1 and V is TRBV10-3; a possible D gene is TRBD1 (6 bases). This CDR3 region has 15 residues. CDR1 and CDR2 from the germline V gene are ENHRY and SYGVKD. Deletions cut 2 bases from V and 5 bases from J, with 15 bases between. The DNA for the CDR3 is TGTGCCATCAGTGAGAGGGGGGGCGAAAGGACTGAAGCTTTCTTT. This sequence encodes CAISERGGERTEAFF.

This clone occurred a few times. This chain uses TRBV7-9 with TRBJ2-7; D possibly uses TRBD1 or TRBD2 (5 bases each). The CDR3 extends over 14 amino acids. Between the trimmed V and J ends, which lost 5 bases and 1 base, there was a span of 12 bases. Germline V CDR1 and CDR2: SEHNR, FQNEAQ (reference sequence). CDR3 sequence reads: CASSPVGRSYEQYF. Here the CDR3 DNA reads TGTGCCAGCAGCCCCGTGGGACGTTCCTACGAGCAGTACTTC.

The rearrangement uses TRBV6-1 and TRBJ1-1; D is perhaps TRBD1 (6 bases). This CDR3 has 15 amino acids. Germline V gives CDR1 MNHNS, CDR2 SASEGT. V lost 4 bases to trimming and J lost 4 bases, with 16 bases between them. The CDR3 reads CASSVKQGGSTEAFF. Written as DNA, the CDR3 is TGTGCCAGCAGTGTAAAACAGGGTGGGAGCACTGAAGCTTTCTTT.

The rearrangement links TRBV27 to TRBJ2-1, with D maybe TRBD2 (6 bases). Germline CDR1 is MNHEY and CDR2 is SMNVEV (reference sequence). With 0 bases removed from V and 11 bases from J, the gap between germline ends came to 20 bases. The CDR3 sequence is 16 residues long. CDR3 protein: CASSLSFTTVREQQFF. CDR3 nucleotide sequence: TGTGCCAGCAGTTTATCGTTTACCACGGTTCGGGAGCAGCAGTTCTTC.

This chain uses TRBV7-9 with TRBJ2-1; 9 nucleotides match TRBD1. CDR3 length equals 15 residues. Germline V gives CDR1 SEHNR, CDR2 FQNEAQ (reference sequence). Germline trimming cut 11 bases from V and 6 bases from J; bases unmatched to any gene: 14. The CDR3 DNA sequence: TGTGCCGGTACGAGGACAGGGGAATCGGGCAATGAGCAGTTCTTC. Translated: CAGTRTGESGNEQFF.

The chain employs TRBV14 and TRBJ2-5; tentative D call: TRBD1 (6 bases). V lost 5 bases and J lost 5, with 15 bases in between. CDR3 length equals 14 residues. Germline assignment: CDR1 SGHDN and CDR2 FVKESK. CDR3 loop: CASSNTGFEETQYF. For the CDR3, the DNA is TGTGCCAGCAGCAATACAGGGTTCGAGGAGACCCAGTACTTC.

The rearrangement uses TRBV5-4 and TRBJ2-3; the D gene is possibly TRBD1 (6 bases). This CDR3 region has 15 residues. Germline-derived CDR1 and CDR2 are SGHNT and YYREEE (reference sequence). The ends were cut back, 4 bases at V and 0 bases at J, with 12 bases in the middle. In DNA, the CDR3 is TGTGCCAGCAGCACCCGACAGGCGAGCACAGATACGCAGTATTTT. It specifies CASSTRQASTDTQYF.

This clone has just a few counts. This rearrangement joins TRBV19 to TRBJ1-4; 10 nucleotides align to TRBD1. CDR1 is LNHDA and CDR2 is SQIVND in the germline V gene (reference sequence). Unmatched junction bases numbered 10, after V lost 3 bases and J lost 0 bases. This CDR3 has 19 amino acids. The CDR3 loop is CASSISRDRGHATNEKLFF. The CDR3 bases are TGTGCCAGTAGTATTAGCCGGGACAGGGGCCACGCAACTAATGAAAAACTGTTTTTT.

J is TRBJ1-5 and V is TRBV28; unclear D gene. V lost 6 bases to trimming and J lost 7 bases, with 13 bases between them. The CDR3 is 13 amino acids. Germline V gene data show CDR1 as MDHEN and CDR2 as SYDVKM. CDR3 region: CASRVLNKQPQHF. The CDR3 nucleotides read TGTGCCAGCAGGGTCTTGAACAAACAGCCCCAGCATTTT.

A remark on this clone: This likely stems from a read error, as it lies one base from a far larger clone. This chain uses TRBV7-2 with TRBJ2-3; 12 bases line up with TRBD2. Trimming at V came to 4 bases and at J to 4 bases, leaving 9 bases not matched to a gene. Germline V CDR1 and CDR2: SGHTA, FQGNSA. This CDR3 is 17 amino acids long. CDR3: CASSSFVTSGSADTQYF. The CDR3 nucleotides read TGTGCCAGCAGCTCCTTTGTGACTAGCGGGAGCGCAGATACGCAGTATTTT.